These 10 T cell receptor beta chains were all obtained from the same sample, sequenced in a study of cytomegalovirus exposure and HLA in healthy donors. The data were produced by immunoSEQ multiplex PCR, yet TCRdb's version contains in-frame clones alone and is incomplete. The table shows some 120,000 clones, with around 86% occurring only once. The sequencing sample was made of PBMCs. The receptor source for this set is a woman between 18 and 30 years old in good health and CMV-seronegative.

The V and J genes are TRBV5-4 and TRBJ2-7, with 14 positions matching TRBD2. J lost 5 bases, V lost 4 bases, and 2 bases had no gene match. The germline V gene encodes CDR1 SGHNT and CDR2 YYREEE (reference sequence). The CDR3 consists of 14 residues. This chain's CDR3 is CASSGTSGSNEQYF. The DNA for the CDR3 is TGTGCCAGCAGCGGGACTAGCGGGAGTAACGAGCAGTACTTC.

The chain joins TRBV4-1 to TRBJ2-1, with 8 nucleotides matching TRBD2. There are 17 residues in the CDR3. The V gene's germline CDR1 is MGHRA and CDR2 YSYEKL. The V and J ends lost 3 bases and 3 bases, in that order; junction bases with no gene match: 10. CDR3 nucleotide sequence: TGCGCCAGCAGCCAGGTGACTAGCGAGCTAATCTACAATGAGCAGTTCTTC. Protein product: CASSQVTSELIYNEQFF.

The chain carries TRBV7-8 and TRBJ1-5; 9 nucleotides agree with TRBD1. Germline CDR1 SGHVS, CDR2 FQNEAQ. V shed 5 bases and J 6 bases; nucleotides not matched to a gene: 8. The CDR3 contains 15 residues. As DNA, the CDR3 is TGTGCCAGCAGCGCGACAGGGGGAGGTGTTCAGCCCCAGCATTTT. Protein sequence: CASSATGGGVQPQHF.

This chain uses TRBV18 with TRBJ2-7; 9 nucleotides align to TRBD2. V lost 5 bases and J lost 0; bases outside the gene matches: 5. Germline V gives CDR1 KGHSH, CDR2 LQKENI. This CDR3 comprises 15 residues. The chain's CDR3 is CASSSYSGSSYEQYF. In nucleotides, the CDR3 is TGTGCCAGCTCATCCTATAGCGGGAGCTCCTACGAGCAGTACTTC.

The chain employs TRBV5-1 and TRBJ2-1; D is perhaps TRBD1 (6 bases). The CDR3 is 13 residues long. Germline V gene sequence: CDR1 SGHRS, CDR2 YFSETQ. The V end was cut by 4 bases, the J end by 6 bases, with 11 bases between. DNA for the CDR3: TGCGCCAGCAGCACGGACAGTCTCAATGAGCAGTTCTTC. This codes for CASSTDSLNEQFF. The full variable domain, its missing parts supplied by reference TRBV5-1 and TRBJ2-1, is KAGVTQTPRYLIKTRGQQVTLSCSPISGHRSVSWYQQTPGQGLQFLFEYFSETQRNKGNFPGRFSGRQFSNSRSEMNVSTLELGDSALYLCASSTDSLNEQFFGPGTRLTVL.

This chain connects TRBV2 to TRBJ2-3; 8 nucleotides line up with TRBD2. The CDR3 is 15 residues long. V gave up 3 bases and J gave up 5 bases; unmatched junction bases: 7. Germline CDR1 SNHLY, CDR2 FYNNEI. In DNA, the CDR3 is TGTGCCAGCAGTGATGGAGCGGGAGACAGAGATACGCAGTATTTT. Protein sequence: CASSDGAGDRDTQYF.

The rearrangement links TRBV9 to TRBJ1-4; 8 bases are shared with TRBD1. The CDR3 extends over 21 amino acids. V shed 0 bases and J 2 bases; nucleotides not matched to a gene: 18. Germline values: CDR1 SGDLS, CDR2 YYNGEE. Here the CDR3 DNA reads TGTGCCAGCAGCGTAGTTGTTTGGGCAGGGGGCGCCCTCGACACTAATGAAAAACTGTTTTTT. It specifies CASSVVVWAGGALDTNEKLFF.

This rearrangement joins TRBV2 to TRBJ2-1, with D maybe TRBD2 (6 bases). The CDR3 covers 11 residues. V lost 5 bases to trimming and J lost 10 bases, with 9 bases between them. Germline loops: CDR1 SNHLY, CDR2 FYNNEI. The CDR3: CASSIAEEQFF. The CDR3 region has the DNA TGTGCCAGCAGTATAGCGGAGGAGCAGTTCTTC.

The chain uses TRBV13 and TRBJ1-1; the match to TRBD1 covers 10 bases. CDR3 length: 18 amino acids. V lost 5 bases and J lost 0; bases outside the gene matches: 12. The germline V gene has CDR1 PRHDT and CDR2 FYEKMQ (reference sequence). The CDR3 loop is CASSPVPGQGRMNTEAFF. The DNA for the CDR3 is TGTGCCAGCAGCCCAGTGCCGGGACAGGGGCGCATGAACACTGAAGCTTTCTTT.

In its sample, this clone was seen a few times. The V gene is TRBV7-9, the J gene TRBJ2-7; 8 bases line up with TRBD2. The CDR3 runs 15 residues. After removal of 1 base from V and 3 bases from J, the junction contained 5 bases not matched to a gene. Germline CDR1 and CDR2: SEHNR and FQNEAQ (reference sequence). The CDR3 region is CASSLVGGRFYEQYF. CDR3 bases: TGTGCCAGCAGCTTAGTTGGCGGGAGGTTCTACGAGCAGTACTTC.